One sample yielded the 5 T cell receptor beta chains listed below, sequenced in a study of blood T cell repertoires in COVID-19. Clones were read by immunoSEQ multiplex PCR, and TCRdb kept only the in-frame ones, dropping some. The sample yields 350,000 to 450,000 clones, approximately 89% seen once. The specimen sequenced was PBMCs or T cells enriched from blood (not recorded which). These receptor sequences come from a man aged 40-49 years in a cohort exposed to, infected with or recovered from COVID-19 (not recorded which).

This chain joins TRBV7-2 and TRBJ1-5; the match to TRBD1 covers 7 bases. The CDR3 length is 13 residues. Germline V gives CDR1 SGHTA, CDR2 FQGNSA. Germline trimming cut 1 base from V and 6 bases from J; bases unmatched to any gene: 0. CDR3 nucleotide sequence: TGTGCCAGCAGCTTAGACAGGGGTCAGCCCCAGCATTTT. Translating it yields CASSLDRGQPQHF.

The chain combines TRBV25-1 with TRBJ1-4; D unresolved. CDR1 is MGHDK, CDR2 SYGVNS, per germline. Trimming stripped 3 bases from V and 6 bases from J, with 11 bases between. This CDR3 spans 14 amino acids. CDR3 DNA sequence: TGTGCCAGCAGTGATGGACTGGACTATGAAAAACTGTTTTTT. Translating gives CASSDGLDYEKLFF. The full variable domain, completed using reference TRBV25-1 and TRBJ1-4, is EADIYQTPRYLVIGTGKKITLECSQTMGHDKMYWYQQDPGMELHLIHYSYGVNSTEKGDLSSESTVSRIRTEHFPLTLESARPSHTSQYLCASSDGLDYEKLFFGSGTQLSVL.

J is TRBJ2-7 and V is TRBV10-2; D is possibly TRBD1 (6 bases). Trimming left V 6 bases short and J 1 base short, with 10 bases between. The CDR3 extends over 13 amino acids. Germline V lookup: CDR1 WSHSY, CDR2 SAAADI. DNA for the CDR3: TGCGCCAGCAGCGGACAGCGATCCTACGAGCAGTACTTC. It yields the protein CASSGQRSYEQYF.

V and J are TRBV6-5 and TRBJ1-1; D unresolved. The CDR3 length is 12 residues. Germline CDR1 is MNHEY and CDR2 is SVGAGI. Trimming took 8 bases from V and 1 from J, leaving 8 bases between them. The CDR3 bases are TGTGCCAGCGTTTCCAGGAACACTGAAGCTTTCTTT. Protein sequence: CASVSRNTEAFF.

The chain recombines TRBV10-2 with TRBJ1-5, with 7 bases that match TRBD1. The trim removed 2 bases at V and 6 bases at J, leaving 4 bases unmatched. This CDR3 region has 14 residues. The germline V gene has CDR1 WSHSY and CDR2 SAAADI. The CDR3 spells CASSEGTVAQPQHF. CDR3 nucleotides: TGCGCCAGCAGTGAGGGGACAGTGGCTCAGCCCCAGCATTTT.